These T cell receptor beta chains were read from a single sample in a study of T-cell memory formation after mild COVID-19. TCRdb fed the 5' RACE reads into MiXCR, producing one record per CDR3 protein. The sample consists of about 390,000 distinct CDR3 sequences, roughly 15% of them appearing once. Sequenced sample: PBMCs or a T cell subset sorted from them (not recorded which). The source of these receptors is a man between 18 and 35 years old who had mild COVID-19 (a few samples of this study predate the infection). Cell type and time point are not known. CDR3s include the opening cysteine and the closing phenylalanine or tryptophan. D genes are given only for firm matches. Clone size is stated in some rows and not others, as once, few, many or a class when expanded.

J: TRBJ1-1
size: few
V: TRBV18
D: TRBD1
DNA: TGTGCCAGCTCACCGCAGGGGGTAAGGACTGAAGCTTTCTTT
CDR3: CASSPQGVRTEAFF

J: TRBJ2-4
size: .
V: TRBV3-1
D: .
DNA: TGTGCCAGCAGCCATTCAGCGAACATTCAGTACTTC
CDR3: CASSHSANIQYF

J: TRBJ1-5
size: few
V: TRBV6-1
D: .
DNA: TGTGCCAGCAGTGAAGCGCTAGGTTTTCCCAACCAGCCCCAGCATTTT
CDR3: CASSEALGFPNQPQHF

J: TRBJ2-5
size: few
V: TRBV25-1
D: .
DNA: TGTGCCAGCAGTGAGTACCAGGGGCTGGAGACCCAGTACTTC
CDR3: CASSEYQGLETQYF

J: TRBJ2-1
size: few
V: TRBV5-4
D: .
DNA: TGTGCCAGCAGCTTTCAGGCAGCGTACAATCGGCAGTTCTTC
CDR3: CASSFQAAYNRQFF

J: TRBJ2-1
size: many
V: TRBV23-1
D: .
DNA: TGCGCCAGCAGCGGCCCTCCGAGGGGAAGAATCGACAATGAGCAGTTCTTC
CDR3: CASSGPPRGRIDNEQFF

J: TRBJ2-5
size: few
V: TRBV7-2
D: .
DNA: TGTGCCAGCAGCTTGATGCAAGAGACCCAGTACTTC
CDR3: CASSLMQETQYF

J: TRBJ2-3
size: .
V: TRBV5-4
D: .
DNA: TGTGCCAGCAGCCGGAATGCCAGGGACGGAGATACGCAGTATTTT
CDR3: CASSRNARDGDTQYF

J: TRBJ2-1
size: few
V: TRBV6-5
D: TRBD2
DNA: TGTGCCAGCACTAACCCTAGCGGGGGGTACAATGAGCAGTTCTTC
CDR3: CASTNPSGGYNEQFF

J: TRBJ1-5
size: few
V: TRBV20-1
D: .
DNA: TGCAGTGCTAGGTTTGTTCACAATCAGCCCCAGCATTTT
CDR3: CSARFVHNQPQHF

J: TRBJ2-7
size: many
V: TRBV7-8
D: TRBD1
DNA: TGTGCCAGCAGCACAGGGGGAGAGCAGTACTTC
CDR3: CASSTGGEQYF

J: TRBJ2-2
size: few
V: TRBV11-3
D: .
DNA: TGTGCCAGCAGCCCCTGGGGCACGAACACCGGGGAGCTGTTTTTT
CDR3: CASSPWGTNTGELFF

J: TRBJ1-2
size: .
V: TRBV7-2
D: .
DNA: TGTGCCAGCAGCCTCAGGGATTGGGGCTACACCTTC
CDR3: CASSLRDWGYTF

J: TRBJ2-2
size: .
V: TRBV7-3
D: .
DNA: TGTGCCAGCAGTTCCCCGGACACTTACACCGGGGAGCTGTTTTTT
CDR3: CASSSPDTYTGELFF

J: TRBJ1-1
size: many
V: TRBV4-3
D: TRBD1
DNA: TGCGCCAGCAGCCCAGGGGGGGGCAACACTGAAGCTTTCTTT
CDR3: CASSPGGGNTEAFF

J: TRBJ2-5
size: many
V: TRBV7-2
D: .
DNA: TGTGCCAGCAGCTTAGGGAGTTACCAAGAGACCCAGTACTTC
CDR3: CASSLGSYQETQYF

J: TRBJ2-1
size: few
V: TRBV5-1
D: .
DNA: TGCGCCAGCAGCCGGGACTCGCGCTCCTACAATGAGCAGTTCTTC
CDR3: CASSRDSRSYNEQFF

J: TRBJ2-5
size: few
V: TRBV20-1
D: TRBD2
DNA: TGCAGTGCTAGACGAGCGGGGGGCCGGGAGACCCAGTACTTC
CDR3: CSARRAGGRETQYF

J: TRBJ1-1
size: .
V: TRBV12-3/TRBV12-4
D: .
DNA: TGTGCCAGCAGTTTAGGTTCCCAGGGGACTGAAGCTTTCTTT
CDR3: CASSLGSQGTEAFF

J: TRBJ2-2
size: few
V: TRBV4-3
D: TRBD1
DNA: TGCGCCAGCAGCCAAGGGACAGGGATGGTCACCGGGGAGCTGTTTTTT
CDR3: CASSQGTGMVTGELFF

J: TRBJ1-6
size: .
V: TRBV7-9
D: TRBD1
DNA: TGTGCCAGCAGCTTGTGGGACAGGGTTTCACCCCTCCACTTT
CDR3: CASSLWDRVSPLHF

J: TRBJ2-5
size: many
V: TRBV7-2
D: .
DNA: TGTGCCAGCAGCCCCGGGGGCGCACAAGAGACCCAGTACTTC
CDR3: CASSPGGAQETQYF

J: TRBJ2-7
size: few
V: TRBV18
D: .
DNA: TGTGCCAGCTCACCCGACCTGAGCTCCTACGAGCAGTACTTC
CDR3: CASSPDLSSYEQYF

J: TRBJ1-5
size: .
V: TRBV15
D: .
DNA: TGTGCCACCAGCAGCACGAAGCGACAGCCCCAGCATTTT
CDR3: CATSSTKRQPQHF

J: TRBJ2-3
size: few
V: TRBV27
D: .
DNA: TGTGCCAGCAGAATCGGGGGCTACACAGATACGCAGTATTTT
CDR3: CASRIGGYTDTQYF

J: TRBJ2-7
size: .
V: TRBV5-1
D: TRBD2
DNA: TGCGCCAGCAGCCTTCGGGGGGACTACGACGAGCAGTACTTC
CDR3: CASSLRGDYDEQYF

J: TRBJ1-1
size: .
V: TRBV19
D: .
DNA: TGTGCCAGTAGTATCGTCTCGGGGAGGGGGAACACTGAAGCTTTCTTT
CDR3: CASSIVSGRGNTEAFF

J: TRBJ2-5
size: .
V: TRBV5-1
D: TRBD2
DNA: TGCGCCAGCACTCAGAATAGCGGGCCGTACCAAGAGACCCAGTACTTC
CDR3: CASTQNSGPYQETQYF

J: TRBJ1-5
size: few
V: TRBV28
D: .
DNA: TGTGCCAGCAGTTTTGTATCCAGGGGCAAATATCAGCCCCAGCATTTT
CDR3: CASSFVSRGKYQPQHF

J: TRBJ2-5
size: .
V: TRBV12-3/TRBV12-4
D: .
DNA: TGTGCCAGCAGTTTAGGGACAGCCCTAACCCAGTACTTC
CDR3: CASSLGTALTQYF

J: TRBJ2-7
size: few
V: TRBV19
D: .
DNA: TGTGCCAGTAGTTTCTCGCAGGGCTACGAGCAGTACTTC
CDR3: CASSFSQGYEQYF

J: TRBJ1-2
size: .
V: TRBV19
D: .
DNA: TGTGCCAGTAGCGCCGGGACTGGAGCTAACTATGGCTACACCTTC
CDR3: CASSAGTGANYGYTF

J: TRBJ2-7
size: few
V: TRBV6-5
D: TRBD1
DNA: TGTGCCAGCAGTCCTCGACAGGGTAACGAGCAGTACTTC
CDR3: CASSPRQGNEQYF

J: TRBJ2-1
size: .
V: TRBV9
D: TRBD2
DNA: TGTGCCAGCAGCGGAGCGGGGCGATACAATGAGCAGTTCTTC
CDR3: CASSGAGRYNEQFF

J: TRBJ1-2
size: few
V: TRBV5-1
D: .
DNA: TGCGCCAGCAGCCCGGGGGCGGTTGACTATGGCTACACCTTC
CDR3: CASSPGAVDYGYTF

J: TRBJ2-2
size: few
V: TRBV12-3/TRBV12-4
D: .
DNA: TGTGCCAGCAGACTAAACACCGGGGAGCTGTTTTTT
CDR3: CASRLNTGELFF

J: TRBJ1-4
size: few
V: TRBV7-9
D: .
DNA: TGTGCCAGCAGCCCCCGGGAGGGAGGGCGGCTTAATGAAAAACTGTTTTTT
CDR3: CASSPREGGRLNEKLFF

J: TRBJ2-2
size: .
V: TRBV5-1
D: TRBD2
DNA: TGCGCCAGCAGCTTGGCCCCGGGACTAGCGGCAAACACCGGGGAGCTGTTTTTT
CDR3: CASSLAPGLAANTGELFF

J: TRBJ2-5
size: few
V: TRBV24-1
D: .
DNA: TGTGCCACCAGTGATTCACGGGGAACCCGCACCCAAGAGACCCAGTACTTC
CDR3: CATSDSRGTRTQETQYF

J: TRBJ2-7
size: .
V: TRBV7-3
D: .
DNA: TGTGCCAGCAGCTCGCGACAGGGAGGGGAGCAGTACTTC
CDR3: CASSSRQGGEQYF

J: TRBJ2-6
size: many
V: TRBV6-2/TRBV6-3
D: .
DNA: TGTGCCAGCAGTTACAGACAGTCTGGGGCCAACGTCCTGACTTTC
CDR3: CASSYRQSGANVLTF

J: TRBJ2-7
size: .
V: TRBV24-1
D: .
DNA: TGTGCCACCAGTGATTTCCCCAGGGACGGCTACGAGCAGTACTTC
CDR3: CATSDFPRDGYEQYF

J: TRBJ2-3
size: many
V: TRBV20-1
D: TRBD2
DNA: TGCAGTTCACATAGCGGGGTGGATACGCAGTATTTT
CDR3: CSSHSGVDTQYF

J: TRBJ1-2
size: few
V: TRBV6-5
D: .
DNA: TGTGCCAGCAGCCTACTGATCACCGGTGGCTACACCTTC
CDR3: CASSLLITGGYTF

J: TRBJ2-1
size: few
V: TRBV4-2
D: TRBD2
DNA: TGTGCCAGCAGCCAAGATTTCCCTCTAGCGGGGGCTTACAATGAGCAGTTCTTC
CDR3: CASSQDFPLAGAYNEQFF